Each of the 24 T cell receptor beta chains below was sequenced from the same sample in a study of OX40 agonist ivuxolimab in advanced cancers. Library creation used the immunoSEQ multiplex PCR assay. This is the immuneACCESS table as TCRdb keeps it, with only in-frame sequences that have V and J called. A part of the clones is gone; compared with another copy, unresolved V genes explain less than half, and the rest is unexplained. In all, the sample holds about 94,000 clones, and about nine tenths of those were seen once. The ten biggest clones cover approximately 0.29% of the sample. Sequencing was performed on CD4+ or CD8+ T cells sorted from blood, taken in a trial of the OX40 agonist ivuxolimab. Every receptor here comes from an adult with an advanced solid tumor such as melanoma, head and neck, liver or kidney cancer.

The CDR3 is CASSLGTGTEAFF. For the CDR3, the DNA is TGTGCCAGCAGCTTGGGGACAGGGACTGAAGCTTTCTTT. The chain couples TRBV7-2 to TRBJ1-1, with TRBD1 matching 9 bases. CDR3 length: 13 amino acids. V was pared by 3 bases and J by 5 bases, with 1 base of the junction left unmatched. Germline V CDR1 and CDR2: SGHTA, FQGNSA.

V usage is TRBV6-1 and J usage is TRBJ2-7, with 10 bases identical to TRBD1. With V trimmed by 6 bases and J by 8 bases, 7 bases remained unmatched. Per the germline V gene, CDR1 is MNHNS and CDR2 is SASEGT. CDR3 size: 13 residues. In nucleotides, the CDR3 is TGTGCCAGCAGCGAAACGGGACAGGGGAAGCAGTACTTC. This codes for CASSETGQGKQYF.

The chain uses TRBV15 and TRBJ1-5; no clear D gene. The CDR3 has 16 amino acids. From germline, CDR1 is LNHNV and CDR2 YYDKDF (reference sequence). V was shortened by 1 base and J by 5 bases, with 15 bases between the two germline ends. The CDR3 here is CATSRVGKGPDQPQHF. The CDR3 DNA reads TGTGCCACCAGCAGAGTAGGAAAGGGTCCTGATCAGCCCCAGCATTTT.

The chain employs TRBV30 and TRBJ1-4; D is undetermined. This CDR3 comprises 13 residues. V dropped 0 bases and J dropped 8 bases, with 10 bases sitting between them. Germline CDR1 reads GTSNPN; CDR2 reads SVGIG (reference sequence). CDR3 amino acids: CAWSVSGSEKLFF. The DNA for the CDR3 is TGTGCCTGGAGTGTATCTGGGTCGGAAAAACTGTTTTTT.

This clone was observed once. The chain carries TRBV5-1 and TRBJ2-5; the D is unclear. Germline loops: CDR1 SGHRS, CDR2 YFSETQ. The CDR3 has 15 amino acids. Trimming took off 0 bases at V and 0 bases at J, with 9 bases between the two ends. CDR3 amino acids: CASSLGEPYQETQYF. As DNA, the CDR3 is TGCGCCAGCAGCTTGGGAGAGCCTTACCAAGAGACCCAGTACTTC.

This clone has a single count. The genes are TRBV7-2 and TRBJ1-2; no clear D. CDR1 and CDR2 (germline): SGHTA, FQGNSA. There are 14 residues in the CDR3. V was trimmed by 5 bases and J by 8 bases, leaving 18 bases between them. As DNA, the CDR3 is TGTGCCAGCAGCCAAGAAGGTGGTGCCGGGGGCTACACCTTC. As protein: CASSQEGGAGGYTF.

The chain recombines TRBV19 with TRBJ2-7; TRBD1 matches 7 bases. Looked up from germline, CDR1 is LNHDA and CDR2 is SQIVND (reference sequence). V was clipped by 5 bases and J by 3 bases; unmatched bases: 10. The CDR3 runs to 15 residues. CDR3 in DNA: TGTGCCAGTAGTCCACCGGGACAGCGAAGCTACGAGCAGTACTTC. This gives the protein CASSPPGQRSYEQYF. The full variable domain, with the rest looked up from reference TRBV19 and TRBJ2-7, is DGGITQSPKYLFRKEGQNVTLSCEQNLNHDAMYWYRQDPGQGLRLIYYSQIVNDFQKGDIAEGYSVSREKKESFPLTVTSAQKNPTAFYLCASSPPGQRSYEQYFGPGTRLTVT.

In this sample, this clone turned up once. As DNA, the CDR3 is TGCGCCAGCAGCGAAGGACACCCGAATACTGAAGCTTTCTTT. This gives the protein CASSEGHPNTEAFF. The chain joins TRBV5-1 to TRBJ1-1; D may be TRBD1 (5 bases). The V end lost 4 bases, the J end lost 5 bases, and 15 bases lay between the germline ends. The CDR3 runs 14 residues. CDR1 and CDR2 (germline): SGHRS, YFSETQ.

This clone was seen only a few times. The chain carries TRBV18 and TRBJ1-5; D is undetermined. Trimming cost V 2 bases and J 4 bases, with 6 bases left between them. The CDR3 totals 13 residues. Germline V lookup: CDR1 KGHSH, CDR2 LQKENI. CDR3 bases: TGTGCCAGCTCACCAAAGGAAAATCAGCCCCAGCATTTT. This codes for CASSPKENQPQHF.

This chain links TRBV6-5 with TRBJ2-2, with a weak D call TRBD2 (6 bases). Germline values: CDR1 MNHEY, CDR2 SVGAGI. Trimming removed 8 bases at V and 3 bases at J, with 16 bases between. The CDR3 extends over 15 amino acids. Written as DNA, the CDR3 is TGTGCCAGCGGAGAGGGACTTCATCACACCGGGGAGCTGTTTTTT. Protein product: CASGEGLHHTGELFF.

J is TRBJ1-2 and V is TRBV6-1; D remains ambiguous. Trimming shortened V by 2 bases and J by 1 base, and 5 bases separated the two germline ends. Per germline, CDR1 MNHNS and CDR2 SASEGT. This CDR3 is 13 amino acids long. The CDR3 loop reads CASSEQDNYGYTF. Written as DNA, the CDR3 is TGTGCCAGCAGTGAACAGGATAACTATGGCTACACCTTC.

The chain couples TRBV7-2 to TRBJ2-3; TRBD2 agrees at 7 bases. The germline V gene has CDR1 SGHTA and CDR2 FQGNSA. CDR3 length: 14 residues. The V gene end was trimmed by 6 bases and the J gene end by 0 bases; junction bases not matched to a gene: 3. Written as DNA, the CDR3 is TGTGCCAGCAGTCTTAGCGGGAGCACAGATACGCAGTATTTT. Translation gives CASSLSGSTDTQYF.

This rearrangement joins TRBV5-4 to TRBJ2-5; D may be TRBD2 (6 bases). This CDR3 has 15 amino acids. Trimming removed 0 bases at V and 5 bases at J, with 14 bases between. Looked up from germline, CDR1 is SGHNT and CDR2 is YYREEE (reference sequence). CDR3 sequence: CASSLASGLAETQYF. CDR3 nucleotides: TGTGCCAGCAGCTTGGCGAGTGGTCTAGCGGAGACCCAGTACTTC.

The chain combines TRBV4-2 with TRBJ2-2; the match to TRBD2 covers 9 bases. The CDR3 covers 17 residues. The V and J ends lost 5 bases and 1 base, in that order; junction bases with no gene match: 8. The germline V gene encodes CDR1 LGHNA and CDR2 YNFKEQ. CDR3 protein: CASSLAGTSRNTGELFF. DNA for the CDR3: TGTGCCAGCAGCTTAGCCGGGACTAGCAGGAACACCGGGGAGCTGTTTTTT.

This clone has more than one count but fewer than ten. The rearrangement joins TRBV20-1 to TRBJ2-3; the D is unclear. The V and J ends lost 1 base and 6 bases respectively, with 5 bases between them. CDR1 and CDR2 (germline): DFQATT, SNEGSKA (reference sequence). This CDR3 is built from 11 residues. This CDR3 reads CSARGGDTQYF. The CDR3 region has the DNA TGCAGTGCTAGAGGTGGGGATACGCAGTATTTT.

CDR3 protein: CASSYSRNAFEAFF. The CDR3 nucleotides are TGTGCCAGCAGTTACAGTCGGAATGCCTTTGAAGCTTTCTTT. The chain is built from TRBV6-5 and TRBJ1-1; D is uncertain. Trimming left V 2 bases short and J 7 bases short, with 14 bases between. Germline CDR1 and CDR2: MNHEY and SVGAGI. This CDR3 is built from 14 residues.

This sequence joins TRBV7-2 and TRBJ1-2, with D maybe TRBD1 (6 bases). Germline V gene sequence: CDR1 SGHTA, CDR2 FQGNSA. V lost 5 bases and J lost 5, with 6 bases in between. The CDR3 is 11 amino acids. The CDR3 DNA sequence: TGTGCCAGCAGCACAGGGTATGGCTACACCTTC. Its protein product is CASSTGYGYTF.

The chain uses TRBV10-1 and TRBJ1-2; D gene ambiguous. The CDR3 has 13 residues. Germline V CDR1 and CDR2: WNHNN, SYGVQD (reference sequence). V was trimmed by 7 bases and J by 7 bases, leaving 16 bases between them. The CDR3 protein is CASNGLSGSGYTF. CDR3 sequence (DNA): TGCGCCAGCAACGGTCTTAGTGGATCTGGCTACACCTTC.

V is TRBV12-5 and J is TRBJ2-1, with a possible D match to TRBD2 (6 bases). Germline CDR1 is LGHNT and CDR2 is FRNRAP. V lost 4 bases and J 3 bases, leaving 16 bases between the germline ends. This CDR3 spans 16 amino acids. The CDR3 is CASGSSLGGVYNEQFF. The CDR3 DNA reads TGTGCTAGTGGTTCCTCACTGGGCGGGGTCTACAATGAGCAGTTCTTC.

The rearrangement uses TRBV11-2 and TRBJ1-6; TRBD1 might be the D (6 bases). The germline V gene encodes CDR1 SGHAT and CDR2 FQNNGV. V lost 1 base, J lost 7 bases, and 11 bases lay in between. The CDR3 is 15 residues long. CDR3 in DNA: TGTGCCAGCAGCTTAGTGGGCCAGGGGAATTCACCCCTCCACTTT. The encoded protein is CASSLVGQGNSPLHF.

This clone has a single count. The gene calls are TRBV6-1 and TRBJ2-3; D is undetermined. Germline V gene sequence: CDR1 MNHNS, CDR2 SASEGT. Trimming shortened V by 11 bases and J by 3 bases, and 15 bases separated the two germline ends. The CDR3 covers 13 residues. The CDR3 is CAGNTIGTDTQYF. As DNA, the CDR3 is TGTGCCGGCAATACGATTGGAACAGATACGCAGTATTTT.

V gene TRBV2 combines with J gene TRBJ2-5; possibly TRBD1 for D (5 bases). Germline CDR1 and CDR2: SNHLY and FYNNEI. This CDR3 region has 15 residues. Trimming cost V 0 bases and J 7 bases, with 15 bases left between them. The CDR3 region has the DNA TGTGCCAGCAGTGAAGCCTTGACAGCCTCCGCGACCCAGTACTTC. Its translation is CASSEALTASATQYF.

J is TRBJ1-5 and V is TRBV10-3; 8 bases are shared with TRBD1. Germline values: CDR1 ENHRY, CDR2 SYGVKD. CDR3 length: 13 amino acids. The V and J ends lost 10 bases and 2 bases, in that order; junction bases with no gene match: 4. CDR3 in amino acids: CATGQGGNQPQHF. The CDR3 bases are TGTGCCACCGGACAGGGCGGCAATCAGCCCCAGCATTTT.

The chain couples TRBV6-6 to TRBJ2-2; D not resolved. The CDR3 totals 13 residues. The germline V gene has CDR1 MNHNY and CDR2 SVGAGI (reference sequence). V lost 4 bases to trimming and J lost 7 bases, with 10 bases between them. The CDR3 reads CASSSLGRGELFF. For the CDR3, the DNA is TGTGCCAGCAGTTCCCTTGGCCGCGGGGAGCTGTTTTTT.